The clone carrying this TCR beta chain showed up just a few times. Its target is not known. Primers for the PCR totalled 60 Vbeta and 13 Jbeta. Clones were sequenced by immunoSEQ multiplex PCR, and TCRdb holds only the in-frame ones, with some missing. The sample lists over 100,000 clones, approximately 8.9% seen once, with roughly 6.4% in the top ten. Germline V gene lookup returns CDR1 MGHRA and CDR2 YSYEKL. Losses at the gene ends were 0 bases for V and 4 bases for J; bases not matched to a gene: 11. The CDR3 extends over 17 amino acids. This sample stems from a study of cytomegalovirus exposure and HLA in healthy donors. Whole-study context: Previous work identified 100 million or so unique TCR beta sequences from 150 million to 200 million T cells.

Study-wide findings and caveats: Overall, around 160 TCR beta chains were annotated as cytomegalovirus-associated.

Sequencing was performed on PBMCs. The V call is TRBV4-1, the J call TRBJ2-7; TRBD1 matches at 8 bases. The TCR originated in a woman between 40 and 50 years old in good health and CMV-seropositive. The CDR3 bases are TGCGCCAGCAGCCAAGAATTCTTACAGGGGGTTCGGTACGAGCAGTACTTC. Encoded protein: CASSQEFLQGVRYEQYF.